This TCR beta chain was recovered during a study of glioma-infiltrating T cells after dendritic cell vaccination. Study information: Dendritic cells derived from monocytes and pulsed with autologous tumor lysate formed the vaccine.

V was cut by 2 bases and J by 0 bases, with 4 bases left in between. CDR3 size: 12 residues. Germline loops: CDR1 SQVTM, CDR2 ANQGSEA. Regarding time point: after dendritic cell vaccination, including at tumor progression/relapse. The primer mix had 60 V beta and 13 J beta primers. The method was immunoSEQ multiplex PCR; TCRdb's version includes in-frame clones alone and lacks a portion of them. The table includes 70,000 to 90,000 clones, roughly 80% detected once. This TCR was sampled from a human donor with glioblastoma. V and J are TRBV29-1 and TRBJ1-1; D unresolved. The sample consisted of blood, taken after dendritic cell vaccination. CDR3 sequence reads: CSVERVNTEAFF. For the CDR3, the DNA is TGCAGCGTTGAACGGGTGAACACTGAAGCTTTCTTT.